This entry concerns a single T cell receptor (beta chain). No antigen is known for it. The data belong to a study of Tregs in tolerant kidney transplant recipients. Study-level findings and limits: For some patients, primers changed over time, blocking nucleotide-level comparison. Donor-specific Treg expansion exceeded global Treg expansion in tolerant patients, suggesting antigen drive. The most relevant donor-specific Treg TCRbeta repertoire apparently came from expansion with activated donor B cells.

Germline CDR1 is MNHEY and CDR2 is SMNVEV (reference sequence). The ends lost 5 bases at V and 4 bases at J; junction bases unmatched: 4. This CDR3 comprises 13 residues. Related graft donors supplied nonmyeloablative bone marrow transplants, and mixed chimerism was transient. Unstimulated regulatory T cells (CD4+CD25+CD127-), CD4+CD25- non-regulatory cells, CD4 and CD8 cells were FACS-sorted from thawed PBMCs. Assay: immunoSEQ multiplex PCR; the TCRdb copy retains only in-frame clones and omits some. The data show about 50,000 clones, over 85% seen once. The chain combines TRBV27 with TRBJ1-2; 7 bases fit TRBD1. The clonotype originates from a human patient who received a combined kidney and bone marrow transplant. The graft donor may have given rise to some T cells. The specimen comprised CD8+ T cells from blood (PBMCs), sampled 12 months after the transplant. The CDR3 reads CASSPGTVYGYTF. In DNA form, the CDR3 reads TGTGCCAGCAGTCCCGGGACAGTCTATGGCTACACCTTC.